Sequencing of this TCR beta chain was carried out in a study of blood T cell repertoires in COVID-19. Study information: Both acute and convalescent COVID-19 samples were obtained from the United States, Italy and Spain. T cells, B-cell-depleted T cells, or PBMCs provided the cDNA or gDNA that served as material.

V gave up 1 base and J gave up 2 bases, with 8 bases separating them. The germline CDR1 and CDR2 sequences are SGHTA and FQGNSA. The CDR3 length is 14 residues. Here immunoSEQ multiplex PCR was the method, and the copy in TCRdb shows in-frame clones only, minus some. This table has some 96,000 clones, around nine tenths appearing once. The TCR comes from a man older than 75 with acute or convalescent COVID-19. J is TRBJ1-1 and V is TRBV7-2; D is uncertain. The sample was peripheral blood. This chain's CDR3 is CASSLGSLNTEAFF. The DNA of the CDR3 is TGTGCCAGCAGCTTAGGGAGTCTTAACACTGAAGCTTTCTTT.